This TCR beta chain is from a study of blood T cell repertoires in COVID-19. Study overall: Samples representing acute and convalescent COVID-19 were sourced from the United States, Italy and Spain. The cDNA or gDNA used as material had been derived from T cells, B-cell-depleted T cells, or PBMCs.

This clone was recorded a few times. Unmatched junction bases numbered 28, after V lost 3 bases and J lost 6 bases. The CDR3 contains 21 residues. The V gene's germline CDR1 is LNHDA and CDR2 SQIVND (reference sequence). Per the study methods: Amplification of reference gene primers was used by the study to estimate nucleated cell counts. Here immunoSEQ multiplex PCR was the method, and the copy in TCRdb shows in-frame clones only, minus some. Clone size and V and J calls were adopted from that table, with D and trimming inferred from the DNA. This sample yields about 670,000 clones, of which over 80% are seen a single time; 0.2% to 0.3% belongs to the top ten.

The material sequenced was peripheral blood. The TCR sequence derives from a woman aged 18-30 years with acute or convalescent COVID-19. The chain links TRBV19 to TRBJ2-7; 8 bases are shared with TRBD1. The CDR3 region has the DNA TGTGCCAGTAGTATTCTCGTGACAGGGGCACCCTATATTGAAAGAGAGACCGAGCAGTACTTC. It is translated as CASSILVTGAPYIERETEQYF.